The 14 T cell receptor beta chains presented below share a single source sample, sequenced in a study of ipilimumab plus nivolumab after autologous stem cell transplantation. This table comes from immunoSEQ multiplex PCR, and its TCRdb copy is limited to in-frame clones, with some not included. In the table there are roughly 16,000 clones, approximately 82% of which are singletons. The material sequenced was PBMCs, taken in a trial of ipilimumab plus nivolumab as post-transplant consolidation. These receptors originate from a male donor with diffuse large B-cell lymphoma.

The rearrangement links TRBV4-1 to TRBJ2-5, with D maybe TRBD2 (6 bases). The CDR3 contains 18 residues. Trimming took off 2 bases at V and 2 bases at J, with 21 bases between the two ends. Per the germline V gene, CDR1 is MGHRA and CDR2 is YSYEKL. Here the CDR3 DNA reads TGCGCCAGCAGCCAACTCCCCGCAGGATACGGGGGTCAAGAGACCCAGTACTTC. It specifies CASSQLPAGYGGQETQYF.

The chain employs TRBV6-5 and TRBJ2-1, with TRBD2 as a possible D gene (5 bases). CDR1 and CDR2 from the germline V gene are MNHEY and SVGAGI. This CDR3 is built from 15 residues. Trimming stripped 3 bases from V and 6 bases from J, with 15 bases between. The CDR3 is CASSYGLAWANEQFF. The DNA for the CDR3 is TGTGCCAGCAGTTATGGACTGGCTTGGGCCAATGAGCAGTTCTTC.

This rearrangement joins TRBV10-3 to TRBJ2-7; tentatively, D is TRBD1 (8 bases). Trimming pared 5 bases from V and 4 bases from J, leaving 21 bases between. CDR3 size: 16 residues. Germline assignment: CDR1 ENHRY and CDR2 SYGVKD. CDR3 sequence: CAISNPGQVGGYEQYF. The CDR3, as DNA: TGTGCCATCAGTAATCCGGGACAGGTCGGGGGGTACGAGCAGTACTTC.

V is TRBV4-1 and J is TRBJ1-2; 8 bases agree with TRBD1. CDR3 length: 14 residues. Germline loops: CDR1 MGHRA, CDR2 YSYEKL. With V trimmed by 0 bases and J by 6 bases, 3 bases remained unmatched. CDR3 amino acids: CASSQDGQGNGYTF. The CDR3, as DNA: TGCGCCAGCAGCCAAGACGGACAGGGAAATGGCTACACCTTC.

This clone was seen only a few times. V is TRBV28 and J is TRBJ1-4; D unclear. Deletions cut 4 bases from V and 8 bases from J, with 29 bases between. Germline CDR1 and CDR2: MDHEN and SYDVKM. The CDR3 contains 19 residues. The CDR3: CASSWPTFGSGEGGEKLFF. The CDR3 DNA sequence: TGTGCCAGCAGTTGGCCCACATTTGGATCTGGGGAAGGAGGAGAAAAACTGTTTTTT.

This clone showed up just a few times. The CDR3 loop reads CASQNIRTGWGYTF. DNA for the CDR3: TGTGCCAGCCAAAATATAAGGACAGGGTGGGGCTACACCTTC. V is TRBV5-6 and J is TRBJ1-2; 8 positions agree with TRBD1. V gave up 7 bases and J gave up 8 bases; unmatched junction bases: 13. This CDR3 is 14 amino acids long. Germline loops: CDR1 SGHDT, CDR2 YYEEEE.

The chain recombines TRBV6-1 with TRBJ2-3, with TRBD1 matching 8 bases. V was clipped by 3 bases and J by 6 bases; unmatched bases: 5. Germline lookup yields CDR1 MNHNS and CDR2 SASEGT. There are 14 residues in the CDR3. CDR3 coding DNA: TGTGCCAGCAGTGAGGGCAGGGGGCTCGATACGCAGTATTTT. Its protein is CASSEGRGLDTQYF.

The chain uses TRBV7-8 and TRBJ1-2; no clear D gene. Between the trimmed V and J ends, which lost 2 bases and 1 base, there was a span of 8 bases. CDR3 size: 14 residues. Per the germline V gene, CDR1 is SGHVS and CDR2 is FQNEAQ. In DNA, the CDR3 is TGTGCCAGCAGCTTATCCCGCAATAACTATGGCTACACCTTC. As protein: CASSLSRNNYGYTF. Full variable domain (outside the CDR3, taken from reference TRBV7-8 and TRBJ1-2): GAGVSQSPRYKVAKRGQDVALRCDPISGHVSLFWYQQALGQGPEFLTYFQNEAQLDKSGLPSDRFFAERPEGSVSTLKIQRTQQEDSAVYLCASSLSRNNYGYTFGSGTRLTVV.

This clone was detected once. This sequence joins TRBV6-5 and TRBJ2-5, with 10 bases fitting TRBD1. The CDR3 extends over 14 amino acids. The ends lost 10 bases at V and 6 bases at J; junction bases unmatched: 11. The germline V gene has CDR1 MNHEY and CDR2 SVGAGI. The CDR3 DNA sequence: TGTGCCACCACCCCCGGACAGGGGGTGAAGACCCAGTACTTC. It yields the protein CATTPGQGVKTQYF.

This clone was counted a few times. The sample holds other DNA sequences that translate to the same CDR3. This chain's CDR3 is CASSLSVNTGELFF. CDR3 coding DNA: TGTGCCAGCAGTTTAAGTGTGAACACCGGGGAGCTGTTTTTT. This chain connects TRBV28 to TRBJ2-2; D gene uncertain. Trimming stripped 2 bases from V and 1 base from J, with 5 bases between. Germline V CDR1 and CDR2: MDHEN, SYDVKM. The CDR3 is made up of 14 amino acids.

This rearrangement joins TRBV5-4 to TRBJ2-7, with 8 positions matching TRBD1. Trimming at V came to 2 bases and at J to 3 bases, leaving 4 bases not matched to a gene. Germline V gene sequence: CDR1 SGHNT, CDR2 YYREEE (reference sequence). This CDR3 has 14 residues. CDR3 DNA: TGTGCCAGCAGCTTTGGGACAGGCTACTACGAGCAGTACTTC. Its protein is CASSFGTGYYEQYF.

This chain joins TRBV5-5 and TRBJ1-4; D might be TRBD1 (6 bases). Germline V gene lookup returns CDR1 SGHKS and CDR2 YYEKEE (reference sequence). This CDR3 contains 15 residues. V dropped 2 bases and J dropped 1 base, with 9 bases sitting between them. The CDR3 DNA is TGTGCCAGCAGCTTCTTACAGGGAACTAATGAAAAACTGTTTTTT. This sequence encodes CASSFLQGTNEKLFF.

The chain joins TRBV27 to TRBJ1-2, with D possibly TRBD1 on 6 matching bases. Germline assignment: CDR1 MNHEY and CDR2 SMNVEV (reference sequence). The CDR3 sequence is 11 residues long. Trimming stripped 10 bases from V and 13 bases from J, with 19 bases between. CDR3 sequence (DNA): TGTGCCATCTCCAAGGGGGGAAATTCCACCTTC. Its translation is CAISKGGNSTF.

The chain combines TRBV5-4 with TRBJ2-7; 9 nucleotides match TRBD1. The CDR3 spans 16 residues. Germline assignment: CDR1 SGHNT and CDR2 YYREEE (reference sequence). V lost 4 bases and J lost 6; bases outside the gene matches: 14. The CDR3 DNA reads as TGTGCCAGCAGCACAACCTCCGGGACAGGGTCACGCGAGCAGTACTTC. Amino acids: CASSTTSGTGSREQYF.